This T cell receptor beta chain was retrieved from a study of OX40 agonist ivuxolimab in advanced cancers. CDR1 and CDR2 (germline): SGHTA, FQGTGA. This CDR3 has 15 amino acids. The junction had 1 base not matched to a gene; V was cut back by 4 bases and J by 0 bases. The method was immunoSEQ multiplex PCR; TCRdb's version includes in-frame clones alone and lacks a portion of them. The profile shows some 87,000 clones, 85% to 95% of them singletons. In regard to this clone: Other DNA sequences in the sample encode the same CDR3.

The chain is built from TRBV7-3 and TRBJ2-3, with TRBD2 matching over 10 bases. Sample: CD4+ or CD8+ T cells sorted from blood, taken in a trial of the OX40 agonist ivuxolimab. The TCR was taken from an adult with an advanced solid tumor such as melanoma, head and neck, liver or kidney cancer. The CDR3 sequence: CASSSSGGSTDTQYF. CDR3 coding DNA: TGTGCCAGCAGCTCTAGCGGGGGAAGCACAGATACGCAGTATTTT.